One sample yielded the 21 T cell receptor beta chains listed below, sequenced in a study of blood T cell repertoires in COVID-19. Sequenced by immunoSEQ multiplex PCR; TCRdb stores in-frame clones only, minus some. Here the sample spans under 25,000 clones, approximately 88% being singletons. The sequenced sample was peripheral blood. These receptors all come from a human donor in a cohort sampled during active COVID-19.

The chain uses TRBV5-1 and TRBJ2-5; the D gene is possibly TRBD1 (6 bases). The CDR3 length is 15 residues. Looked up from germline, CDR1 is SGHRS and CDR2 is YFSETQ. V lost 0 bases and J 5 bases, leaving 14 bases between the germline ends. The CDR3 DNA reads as TGCGCCAGCAGCTTGGCCAGGGGAAGCAGGGAGACCCAGTACTTC. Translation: CASSLARGSRETQYF.

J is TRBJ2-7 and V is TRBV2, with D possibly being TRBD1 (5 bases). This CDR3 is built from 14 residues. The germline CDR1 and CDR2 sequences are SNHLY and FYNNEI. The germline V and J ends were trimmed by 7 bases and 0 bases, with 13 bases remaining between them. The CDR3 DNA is TGTGCCAGCACAAGGACACTGAGCTCCTACGAGCAGTACTTC. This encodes CASTRTLSSYEQYF.

CDR3 loop: CASARDSPNEQFF. The DNA of the CDR3 is TGTGCCAGCGCCCGGGACAGCCCCAATGAGCAGTTCTTC. The chain employs TRBV2 and TRBJ2-1, with 7 bases identical to TRBD1. Germline V lookup: CDR1 SNHLY, CDR2 FYNNEI. J was trimmed by 6 bases and V by 8 bases; bases with no gene match: 7. There are 13 residues in the CDR3.

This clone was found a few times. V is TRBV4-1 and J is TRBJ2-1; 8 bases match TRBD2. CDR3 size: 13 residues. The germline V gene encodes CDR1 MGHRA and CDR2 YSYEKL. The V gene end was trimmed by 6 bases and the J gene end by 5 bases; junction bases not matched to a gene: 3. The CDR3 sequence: CASSLSGNNEQFF. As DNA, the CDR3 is TGCGCCAGCAGTCTTAGCGGGAACAATGAGCAGTTCTTC.

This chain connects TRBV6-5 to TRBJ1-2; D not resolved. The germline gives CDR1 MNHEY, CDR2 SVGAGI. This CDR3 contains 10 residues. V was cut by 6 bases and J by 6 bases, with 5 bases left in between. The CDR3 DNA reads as TGTGCCAGCAGACTGAATGGCTACACCTTC. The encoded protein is CASRLNGYTF.

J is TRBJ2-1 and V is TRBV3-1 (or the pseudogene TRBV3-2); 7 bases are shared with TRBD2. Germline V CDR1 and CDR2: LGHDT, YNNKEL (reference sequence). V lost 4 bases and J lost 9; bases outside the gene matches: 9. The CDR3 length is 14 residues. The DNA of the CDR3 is TGTGCCAGCAGCCGTACGGGGGAGCGGGGTGAGCAGTTCTTC. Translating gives CASSRTGERGEQFF.

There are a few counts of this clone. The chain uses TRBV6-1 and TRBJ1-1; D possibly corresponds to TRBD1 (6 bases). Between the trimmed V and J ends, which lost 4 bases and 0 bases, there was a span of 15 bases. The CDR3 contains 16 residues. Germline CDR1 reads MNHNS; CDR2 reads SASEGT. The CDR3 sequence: CASSVHIGGMNTEAFF. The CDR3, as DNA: TGTGCCAGCAGTGTTCATATAGGGGGAATGAACACTGAAGCTTTCTTT.

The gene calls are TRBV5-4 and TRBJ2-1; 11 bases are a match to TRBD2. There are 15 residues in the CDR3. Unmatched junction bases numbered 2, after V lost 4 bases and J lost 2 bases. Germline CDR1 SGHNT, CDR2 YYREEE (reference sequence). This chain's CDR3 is CASSLLAGAYNEQFF. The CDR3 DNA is TGTGCCAGCAGCCTACTAGCGGGAGCCTACAATGAGCAGTTCTTC. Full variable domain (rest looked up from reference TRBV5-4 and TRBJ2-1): ETGVTQSPTHLIKTRGQQVTLRCSSQSGHNTVSWYQQALGQGPQFIFQYYREEENGRGNFPPRFSGLQFPNYSSELNVNALELDDSALYLCASSLLAGAYNEQFFGPGTRLTVL.

The CDR3 reads CASSPPRRESSYEQYF. The CDR3 coding sequence is TGTGCCAGCAGCCCCCCGAGGAGGGAAAGCTCCTACGAGCAGTACTTC. J is TRBJ2-7 and V is TRBV6-6, with D perhaps TRBD2 (6 bases). Trimming pared 6 bases from V and 0 bases from J, leaving 18 bases between. Germline V CDR1 and CDR2: MNHNY, SVGAGI (reference sequence). This CDR3 is 16 amino acids long.

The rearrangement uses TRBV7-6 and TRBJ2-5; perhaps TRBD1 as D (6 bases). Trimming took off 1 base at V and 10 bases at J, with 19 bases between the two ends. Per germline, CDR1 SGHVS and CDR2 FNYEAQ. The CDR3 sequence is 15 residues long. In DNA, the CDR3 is TGTGCCAGCAGCTTAGATCTGGACAGCCTTCGGGGCCAGTACTTC. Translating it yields CASSLDLDSLRGQYF.

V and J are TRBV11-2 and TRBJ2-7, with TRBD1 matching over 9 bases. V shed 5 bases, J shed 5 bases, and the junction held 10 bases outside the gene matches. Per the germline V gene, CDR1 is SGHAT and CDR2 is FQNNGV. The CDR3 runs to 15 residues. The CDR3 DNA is TGTGCCAGCAGCGCAATGGGGAGGACAGGGGACGAGCAGTACTTC. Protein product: CASSAMGRTGDEQYF.

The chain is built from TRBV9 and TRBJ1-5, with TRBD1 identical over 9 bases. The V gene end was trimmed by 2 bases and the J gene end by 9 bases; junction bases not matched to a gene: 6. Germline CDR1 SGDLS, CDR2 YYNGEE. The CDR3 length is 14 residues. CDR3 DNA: TGTGCCAGCAGCGTTGGGACAGGGCCATTGCCCCAGCATTTT. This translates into CASSVGTGPLPQHF.

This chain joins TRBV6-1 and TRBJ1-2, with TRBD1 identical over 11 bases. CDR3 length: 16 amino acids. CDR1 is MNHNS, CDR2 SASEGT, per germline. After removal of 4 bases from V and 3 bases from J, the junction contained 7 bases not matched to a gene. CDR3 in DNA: TGTGCCAGCAGTGCCCACGGGACAGGGGGTGACTATGGCTACACCTTC. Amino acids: CASSAHGTGGDYGYTF.

The CDR3 bases are TGCGCCAGCAGCTTGGACTCCGGGGGGTCCGGAAAACTGTTTTTT. Its protein is CASSLDSGGSGKLFF. The rearrangement links TRBV5-1 to TRBJ1-4, with a weak D call TRBD1 (5 bases). Germline CDR1 is SGHRS and CDR2 is YFSETQ. The CDR3 contains 15 residues. V dropped 0 bases and J dropped 10 bases, with 16 bases sitting between them.

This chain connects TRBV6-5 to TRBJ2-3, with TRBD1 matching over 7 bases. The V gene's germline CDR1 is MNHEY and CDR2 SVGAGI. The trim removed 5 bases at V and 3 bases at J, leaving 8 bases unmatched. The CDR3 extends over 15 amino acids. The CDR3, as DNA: TGTGCCAGCAGTCCAGCAGGGGGTCGGACAGATACGCAGTATTTT. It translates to CASSPAGGRTDTQYF.

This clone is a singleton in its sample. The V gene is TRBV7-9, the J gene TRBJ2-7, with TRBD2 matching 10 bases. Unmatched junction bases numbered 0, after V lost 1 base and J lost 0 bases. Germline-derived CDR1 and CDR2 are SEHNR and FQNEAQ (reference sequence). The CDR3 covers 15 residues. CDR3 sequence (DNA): TGTGCCAGCAGCTTAGGGACTAGCGGCTCCTACGAGCAGTACTTC. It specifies CASSLGTSGSYEQYF.

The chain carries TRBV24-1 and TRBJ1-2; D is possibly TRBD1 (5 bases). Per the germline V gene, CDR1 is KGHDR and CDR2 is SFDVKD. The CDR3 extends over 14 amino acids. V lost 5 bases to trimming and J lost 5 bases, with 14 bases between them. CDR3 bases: TGTGCCACCAGTGGGGCAGGGATAGAGTATGGCTACACCTTC. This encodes CATSGAGIEYGYTF.

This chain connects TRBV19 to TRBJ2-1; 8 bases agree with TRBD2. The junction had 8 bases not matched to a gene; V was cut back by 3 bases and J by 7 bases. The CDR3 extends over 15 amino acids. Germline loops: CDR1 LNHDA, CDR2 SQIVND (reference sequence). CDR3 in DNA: TGTGCCAGTAGTATTCCGGGGGGGCAGACAAATGAGCAGTTCTTC. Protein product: CASSIPGGQTNEQFF.

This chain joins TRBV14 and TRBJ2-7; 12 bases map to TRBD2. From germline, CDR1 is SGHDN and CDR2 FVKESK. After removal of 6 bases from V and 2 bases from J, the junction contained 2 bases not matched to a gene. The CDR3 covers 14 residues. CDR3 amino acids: CASSWTSGAYEQYF. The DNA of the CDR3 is TGTGCCAGCAGTTGGACTAGCGGGGCCTACGAGCAGTACTTC.

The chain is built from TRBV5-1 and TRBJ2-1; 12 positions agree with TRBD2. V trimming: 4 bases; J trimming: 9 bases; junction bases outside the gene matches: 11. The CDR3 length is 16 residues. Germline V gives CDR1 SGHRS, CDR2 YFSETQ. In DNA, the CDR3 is TGCGCCAGCAGCGCACCGGGACTAGCGGGCCCGAGTGAGCAGTTCTTC. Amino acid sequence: CASSAPGLAGPSEQFF.

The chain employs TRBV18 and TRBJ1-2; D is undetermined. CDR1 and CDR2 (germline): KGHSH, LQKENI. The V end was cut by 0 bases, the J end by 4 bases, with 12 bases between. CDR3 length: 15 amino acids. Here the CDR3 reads CASSPPSRPVYGYTF. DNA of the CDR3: TGTGCCAGCTCACCACCATCACGCCCAGTCTATGGCTACACCTTC. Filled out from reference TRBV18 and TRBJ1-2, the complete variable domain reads NAGVMQNPRHLVRRRGQEARLRCSPMKGHSHVYWYRQLPEEGLKFMVYLQKENIIDESGMPKERFSAEFPKEGPSILRIQQVVRGDSAAYFCASSPPSRPVYGYTFGSGTRLTVV.